This passage covers 30 T cell receptor beta chains from one sample sequenced in a study of CD8+ T cells in alopecia areata. Extraction and reverse transcription of RNA yielded cDNA as the sequencing template. Repertoires were generated with immunoSEQ multiplex PCR, while TCRdb's copy carries only in-frame clones and drops some. The sample has about 300,000 clones; about three fifths are singletons. Treatment: oral pan-JAK inhibitor, 5-10 mg twice daily. The specimen was CD4+ T cells sorted from blood, collected at week 24, from a patient treated with tofacitinib. The receptor source for this set is a human donor with alopecia areata.

The V gene is TRBV6-5, the J gene TRBJ2-4; D uncertain. Germline values: CDR1 MNHEY, CDR2 SVGAGI. Trimming stripped 8 bases from V and 2 bases from J, with 16 bases between. This CDR3 is built from 15 residues. The DNA for the CDR3 is TGTGCCAGCCCTAAGGGTCTGGGATCCAAAAACATTCAGTACTTC. As protein: CASPKGLGSKNIQYF.

This chain connects TRBV30 to TRBJ2-4, with 8 nucleotides matching TRBD2. The V segment lost 2 bases and the J segment 13 bases; nucleotides outside the gene matches: 4. Germline CDR1 and CDR2: GTSNPN and SVGIG (reference sequence). This CDR3 contains 11 residues. The CDR3 region has the DNA TGTGCCTGGAGTCCGGGGGGGCCACAGTACTTC. Translating it yields CAWSPGGPQYF.

The rearrangement uses TRBV6-5 and TRBJ1-5; D call uncertain. The CDR3 length is 12 residues. The V end was cut by 7 bases, the J end by 4 bases, with 8 bases between. CDR1 and CDR2 from the germline V gene are MNHEY and SVGAGI. The CDR3 region is CASKGGNQPQHF. Here the CDR3 DNA reads TGTGCCAGCAAAGGTGGGAATCAGCCCCAGCATTTT.

The chain employs TRBV29-1 and TRBJ2-1; D ambiguous. The CDR3 spans 13 residues. V was trimmed by 6 bases and J by 6 bases, leaving 15 bases between them. Germline CDR1 and CDR2: SQVTM and ANQGSEA. CDR3 sequence reads: CSVSSLRPNEQFF. DNA for the CDR3: TGCAGCGTGAGTTCCCTCCGGCCCAATGAGCAGTTCTTC.

This clone occurred once. The junction departs from germline at one end; a sequencing error may be responsible. This rearrangement joins TRBV19 to TRBJ1-2; no clear D. This CDR3 region has 9 residues. CDR1 LNHDA and CDR2 SQIVND come from the germline V gene (reference sequence). The CDR3 nucleotides are TGTGCCAGTACCCGCCGTTCCATATTC. It yields the protein CASTRRSIF.

This chain connects TRBV5-6 to TRBJ2-7; no clear D gene. The CDR3 totals 12 residues. V was cut by 3 bases and J by 2 bases, with 6 bases left in between. Looked up from germline, CDR1 is SGHDT and CDR2 is YYEEEE. CDR3 bases: TGTGCCAGCAGCTGGGCGGCCTACGAGCAGTACTTC. Its translation is CASSWAAYEQYF.

This chain uses TRBV18 with TRBJ2-3; D is unclear. Germline values: CDR1 KGHSH, CDR2 LQKENI. V dropped 3 bases and J dropped 0 bases, with 7 bases sitting between them. CDR3 length equals 14 residues. Here the CDR3 reads CASSPTASTDTQYF. In nucleotides, the CDR3 is TGTGCCAGCTCACCGACCGCTAGCACAGATACGCAGTATTTT.

The chain links TRBV11-2 to TRBJ2-6, with D hard to call. V was clipped by 4 bases and J by 0 bases, with 4 bases between them. This CDR3 contains 14 residues. Per germline, CDR1 SGHAT and CDR2 FQNNGV. The chain's CDR3 is CASSYNSGANVLTF. In DNA form, the CDR3 reads TGTGCCAGCAGCTACAACTCTGGGGCCAACGTCCTGACTTTC.

This chain uses TRBV30 with TRBJ1-5; 9 bases align to TRBD1. CDR1 and CDR2 (germline): GTSNPN, SVGIG (reference sequence). The CDR3 loop spans 13 amino acids. Trimming took 4 bases from V and 4 from J; bases not matched to a gene: 2. The CDR3 loop is CAWKGQGNQPQHF. CDR3 nucleotides: TGTGCCTGGAAAGGACAGGGGAATCAGCCCCAGCATTTT.

The chain uses TRBV28 and TRBJ1-2; D remains ambiguous. The V gene's germline CDR1 is MDHEN and CDR2 SYDVKM. V lost 5 bases, J lost 5 bases, and 9 bases lay in between. The CDR3 consists of 12 residues. The CDR3 region is CASSGLAYGYTF. As DNA, the CDR3 is TGTGCCAGCAGTGGATTGGCTTATGGCTACACCTTC.

The J gene is TRBJ1-5, the V gene TRBV29-1, with D hard to call. The CDR3 length is 15 residues. Trimming cost V 1 base and J 0 bases, with 10 bases left between them. Germline values: CDR1 SQVTM, CDR2 ANQGSEA. DNA for the CDR3: TGCAGCGTTGAAGTGTGGGGAAATAGCAATCAGCCCCAGCATTTT. It yields the protein CSVEVWGNSNQPQHF. Filled out from reference TRBV29-1 and TRBJ1-5, the complete variable domain reads SAVISQKPSRDICQRGTSLTIQCQVDSQVTMMFWYRQQPGQSLTLIATANQGSEATYESGFVIDKFPISRPNLTFSTLTVSNMSPEDSSIYLCSVEVWGNSNQPQHFGDGTRLSIL.

This clone was counted only a few times. The chain carries TRBV14 and TRBJ2-3; the match to TRBD2 covers 7 bases. V dropped 4 bases and J dropped 1; count of bases not matched to a gene: 8. The CDR3 has 16 residues. The germline V gene has CDR1 SGHDN and CDR2 FVKESK. The CDR3 DNA reads as TGTGCCAGCAGCCCTCTAAATCTAGCGGGCACAGATACGCAGTATTTT. This sequence encodes CASSPLNLAGTDTQYF.

Comment on this clone: The junction differs from germline at one of its ends, possibly a read error. The genes are TRBV28 and TRBJ2-1; D call uncertain. Germline V gives CDR1 MDHEN, CDR2 SYDVKM. CDR3 length equals 13 residues. The CDR3 DNA follows: TGTGCCAGCATCGTTATATCCTCCAATGAGCAGTTCTTC. It specifies CASIVISSNEQFF.

This sequence joins TRBV6-5 and TRBJ1-2; tentative D call: TRBD1 (5 bases). This CDR3 is 16 amino acids long. From germline, CDR1 is MNHEY and CDR2 SVGAGI. Deletions cut 2 bases from V and 4 bases from J, with 17 bases between. The CDR3 DNA reads TGTGCCAGCAGTTACACCCCTCGGCCCGGGGGCTATGGCTACACCTTC. Its translation: CASSYTPRPGGYGYTF.

The sample holds a few counts of this clone. The V call is TRBV9, the J call TRBJ1-2; no reliable D call. From germline, CDR1 is SGDLS and CDR2 YYNGEE. CDR3 length: 14 residues. V lost 1 base and J lost 4, with 11 bases in between. CDR3 sequence: CASSVQDLGYGYTF. The DNA for the CDR3 is TGTGCCAGCAGCGTACAAGATTTGGGCTATGGCTACACCTTC.

This chain joins TRBV7-2 and TRBJ2-7; 7 bases map to TRBD2. This CDR3 is built from 12 residues. Germline V gives CDR1 SGHTA, CDR2 FQGNSA. J gave up 3 bases and V 8 bases, and 4 bases lay outside the gene matches. The chain's CDR3 is CASREAHYEQYF. CDR3 DNA sequence: TGTGCCAGCCGGGAGGCCCACTACGAGCAGTACTTC.

The chain is built from TRBV7-6 and TRBJ2-1; 15 nucleotides line up with TRBD2. The CDR3 totals 14 residues. Unmatched junction bases numbered 5, after V lost 8 bases and J lost 9 bases. The germline V gene encodes CDR1 SGHVS and CDR2 FNYEAQ. The CDR3 DNA sequence: TGTGCCAGCGGCGGACTAGCGGGGGGGCTTGAGCAGTTCTTC. Residues: CASGGLAGGLEQFF.

This clone was found a few times. The V and J genes are TRBV5-1 and TRBJ2-3; D is possibly TRBD1 (6 bases). Germline V lookup: CDR1 SGHRS, CDR2 YFSETQ. Trimming removed 0 bases from V and 4 bases from J, with 12 bases in between. The CDR3 has 15 residues. The DNA of the CDR3 is TGCGCCAGCAGCTTGGCCGGGACACCCCCAGATACGCAGTATTTT. It encodes CASSLAGTPPDTQYF.

This sequence joins TRBV18 and TRBJ1-5; possibly TRBD1 for D (5 bases). The CDR3 covers 14 residues. Trimming removed 4 bases at V and 1 base at J, with 8 bases between. The germline V gene has CDR1 KGHSH and CDR2 LQKENI. The CDR3 sequence is CASSQGRSNQPQHF. DNA of the CDR3: TGTGCCAGCTCACAGGGACGGAGCAATCAGCCCCAGCATTTT.

This chain joins TRBV10-3 and TRBJ2-5; 15 bases line up with TRBD2. V gave up 2 bases and J gave up 5 bases; unmatched junction bases: 12. CDR3 size: 19 residues. Germline V gives CDR1 ENHRY, CDR2 SYGVKD. CDR3 sequence: CAISEPGLAGGAVLETQYF. DNA of the CDR3: TGTGCCATCAGTGAGCCAGGACTAGCGGGGGGGGCTGTCCTGGAGACCCAGTACTTC.

This chain uses TRBV5-8 with TRBJ2-1; no definite D call. This CDR3 comprises 13 residues. CDR1 is SGHTS, CDR2 YDEGEE, per germline. With 4 bases removed from V and 5 bases from J, the gap between germline ends came to 10 bases. CDR3 sequence: CASSLRLDNEQFF. For the CDR3, the DNA is TGTGCCAGCAGCCTTCGGTTAGACAATGAGCAGTTCTTC.

The table lists this clone with a few counts. The chain has TRBV25-1 and TRBJ1-4; D is unresolved. With 0 bases removed from V and 5 bases from J, the gap between germline ends came to 13 bases. The CDR3 loop spans 16 amino acids. The germline CDR1 and CDR2 sequences are MGHDK and SYGVNS. CDR3 sequence reads: CASSEYRLGGNEKLFF. CDR3 DNA: TGTGCCAGCAGTGAATATCGCCTCGGTGGAAATGAAAAACTGTTTTTT.

In its sample, this clone was seen a few times. This chain uses TRBV7-2 with TRBJ2-4; 13 bases line up with TRBD2. Per the germline V gene, CDR1 is SGHTA and CDR2 is FQGNSA. The length of the CDR3 is 16 residues. V trimming: 5 bases; J trimming: 9 bases; junction bases outside the gene matches: 10. The CDR3 loop is CASSPRTSGGKSIQYF. As DNA, the CDR3 is TGTGCCAGCAGCCCGCGGACTAGCGGGGGTAAGAGCATTCAGTACTTC.

The V and J genes are TRBV30 and TRBJ2-7; 8 nucleotides match TRBD1. CDR3 size: 14 residues. Losses at the gene ends were 3 bases for V and 3 bases for J; bases not matched to a gene: 7. The V gene's germline CDR1 is GTSNPN and CDR2 SVGIG (reference sequence). The CDR3 sequence: CAWRATTGGYEQYF. The CDR3 coding sequence is TGTGCCTGGAGGGCCACTACAGGGGGCTACGAGCAGTACTTC.

The chain couples TRBV7-3 to TRBJ2-7; TRBD1 agrees at 8 bases. The V gene end was trimmed by 2 bases and the J gene end by 4 bases; junction bases not matched to a gene: 10. This CDR3 spans 16 amino acids. Germline CDR1 is SGHTA and CDR2 is FQGTGA. The DNA of the CDR3 is TGTGCCAGCAGCTTAGCTTCTGGGACAGGCGGGTACGAGCAGTACTTC. It yields the protein CASSLASGTGGYEQYF.

The V call is TRBV4-2, the J call TRBJ2-5, with D uncertain. The CDR3 has 11 amino acids. Germline values: CDR1 LGHNA, CDR2 YNFKEQ. V was clipped by 4 bases and J by 3 bases, with 3 bases between them. CDR3 residues: CASSLEETQYF. The DNA of the CDR3 is TGTGCCAGCAGCCTTGAAGAGACCCAGTACTTC.

The J gene is TRBJ2-7, the V gene TRBV27; the D gene is possibly TRBD1 (5 bases). Germline V gene lookup returns CDR1 MNHEY and CDR2 SMNVEV (reference sequence). The CDR3 has 14 amino acids. Between the trimmed V and J ends, which lost 8 bases and 1 base, there was a span of 15 bases. The CDR3 is CASGPDRRSYEQYF. CDR3 DNA sequence: TGTGCCAGCGGACCCGACAGACGATCCTACGAGCAGTACTTC.

CDR3 sequence (DNA): TGTGCCAGCAGCTCGGGACTAGCGGGGGAGGGTGAGCAGTTCTTC. This sequence encodes CASSSGLAGEGEQFF. The chain has TRBV7-8 and TRBJ2-1; 14 bases agree with TRBD2. The germline gives CDR1 SGHVS, CDR2 FQNEAQ. The CDR3 sequence is 15 residues long. J gave up 9 bases and V 4 bases, and 5 bases lay outside the gene matches.

This clone turned up a few times. The chain is built from TRBV27 and TRBJ1-2; D call uncertain. V was clipped by 2 bases and J by 1 base, with 11 bases between them. The CDR3 consists of 15 residues. The germline V gene encodes CDR1 MNHEY and CDR2 SMNVEV (reference sequence). CDR3 nucleotides: TGTGCCAGCAGTTTAGAGGGCAGCCTTAACTATGGCTACACCTTC. It specifies CASSLEGSLNYGYTF.

The gene calls are TRBV5-1 and TRBJ2-7; D might be TRBD1 or TRBD2, each matching 5 bases. The CDR3 has 16 residues. Germline V gene data show CDR1 as SGHRS and CDR2 as YFSETQ. V gave up 1 base and J gave up 2 bases, with 16 bases separating them. CDR3 coding DNA: TGCGCCAGCAGCTTGCAGTCCGGGGCATTGGCCTACGAGCAGTACTTC. This encodes CASSLQSGALAYEQYF.